This T cell receptor beta chain was profiled in a study of T-cell reconstitution after alpha-beta-depleted transplantation in children. Library preparation (for TCRbeta) was performed with unique molecular identifiers. MiXCR was run by TCRdb on the PCR reads, yielding one entry per CDR3 protein. The sample carries some 520,000 distinct CDR3 sequences, approximately 32% recorded once. The CDR3 is 13 amino acids. CDR1 is GTSNPN, CDR2 SVGIG, per germline (reference sequence). V was trimmed by 4 bases and J by 4 bases, leaving 13 bases between them. The chain joins TRBV30 to TRBJ1-1; D perhaps matches TRBD1 (5 bases). The source of this sequence is a human donor who donated a stem cell graft to a child with aplastic anemia. The source was PBMCs from the stem cell graft donor, collected from the stem cell graft. CDR3 region: CAWNAGSGTEAFF. The CDR3 DNA reads as TGTGCCTGGAATGCAGGGTCTGGCACTGAAGCTTTCTTT.